Below are 21 T cell receptor beta chains sequenced from a single sample in a study of Graves' ophthalmopathy and Graves' hyperthyroidism. Amplifying from RNA transcripts, the study obtained TCR beta CDR3 regions. The authors performed first-round RT-PCR with HTBI primers and then a second-round multiplex PCR. TCRdb independently ran MiXCR on the multiplex PCR reads; one entry per CDR3 protein. The table records 200,000 to 250,000 distinct CDR3 sequences, 20% to 25% of them present only once. The sample comprised peripheral blood. The receptors originated from a woman between 50 and 59 years old with Graves' ophthalmopathy.

This clonotype was seen repeatedly, ten times or more. CDR3 in DNA: TGTGCCAGCAGAACTAGCGGACAAACCTACGAGCAGTACTTC. This translates into CASRTSGQTYEQYF. This rearrangement joins TRBV25-1 to TRBJ2-7, with 8 bases aligning to TRBD2. Per germline, CDR1 MGHDK and CDR2 SYGVNS. V was clipped by 6 bases and J by 2 bases; unmatched bases: 6. The CDR3 length is 14 residues.

This clonotype was seen repeatedly, ten times or more. The rearrangement joins TRBV6-5 to TRBJ1-1; D is undetermined. Trimming pared 2 bases from V and 3 bases from J, leaving 7 bases between. The CDR3 sequence is 13 residues long. CDR1 and CDR2 (germline): MNHEY, SVGAGI. CDR3 in amino acids: CASSYRIYTEAFF. The CDR3 nucleotides are TGTGCCAGCAGTTACAGGATTTACACTGAAGCTTTCTTT.

About this clonotype itself: One base away lies a much larger clone, so this may be a sequencing read error. The chain couples TRBV5-1 to TRBJ2-5; no reliable D call. The germline CDR1 and CDR2 sequences are SGHRS and YFSETQ. V lost 3 bases and J lost 0, with 12 bases in between. The CDR3 has 15 amino acids. CDR3 coding DNA: TGCGCCAGCAGCTATAACCCGGTACACCAAGAGACCCAGTACTTC. This sequence encodes CASSYNPVHQETQYF.

The V call is TRBV27, the J call TRBJ2-2; D may be TRBD1 or TRBD2 (5 bases each). V was shortened by 7 bases and J by 4 bases, with 22 bases between the two germline ends. Germline CDR1 and CDR2: MNHEY and SMNVEV (reference sequence). The CDR3 length is 17 residues. CDR3 sequence: CASNPLGGRGVTGELFF. The DNA for the CDR3 is TGTGCCAGCAACCCACTGGGTGGGAGAGGGGTCACCGGGGAGCTGTTTTTT.

This clonotype was counted a few times. The chain links TRBV6-1 to TRBJ1-5; 8 nucleotides align to TRBD1. V trimming: 1 base; J trimming: 7 bases; junction bases outside the gene matches: 3. Germline CDR1 is MNHNS and CDR2 is SASEGT. The CDR3 sequence is 14 residues long. In nucleotides, the CDR3 is TGTGCCAGCAGTGAAGGGACAGGGTGGCAGCCCCAGCATTTT. It yields the protein CASSEGTGWQPQHF.

The chain links TRBV7-8 to TRBJ2-2; 13 bases line up with TRBD2. V gave up 6 bases and J gave up 5 bases; unmatched junction bases: 9. This CDR3 spans 17 amino acids. In germline, CDR1 is SGHVS, CDR2 FQNEAQ. Here the CDR3 reads CASRHGLAGVWTGELFF. CDR3 nucleotides: TGTGCCAGCAGACATGGACTAGCGGGAGTTTGGACCGGGGAGCTGTTTTTT.

This clonotype was seen repeatedly, ten times or more. The rearrangement links TRBV12-3 or TRBV12-4 to TRBJ2-5, with 8 bases identical to TRBD1. The trim removed 5 bases at V and 5 bases at J, leaving 7 bases unmatched. This CDR3 is built from 14 residues. The chain's CDR3 is CASSVSGGSETQYF. In nucleotides, the CDR3 is TGTGCCAGCAGTGTATCAGGGGGCTCGGAGACCCAGTACTTC.

This clonotype came up many times. The chain employs TRBV7-2 and TRBJ2-2, with TRBD2 matching over 8 bases. The CDR3 spans 15 residues. Losses at the gene ends were 5 bases for V and 4 bases for J; bases not matched to a gene: 6. Looked up from germline, CDR1 is SGHTA and CDR2 is FQGNSA. The CDR3 nucleotides are TGTGCCAGCAGCCCAAGCGGGGGATCCACCGGGGAGCTGTTTTTT. As protein: CASSPSGGSTGELFF.

In its sample, this clonotype was seen many times. The genes are TRBV10-2 and TRBJ1-2; no definite D call. Trimming removed 2 bases from V and 4 bases from J, with 11 bases in between. The germline V gene encodes CDR1 WSHSY and CDR2 SAAADI. The CDR3 sequence is 14 residues long. The CDR3 sequence: CASSEEVRGYGYTF. The CDR3 DNA is TGCGCCAGCAGTGAGGAGGTGCGCGGCTATGGCTACACCTTC.

This clonotype has ten or more counts. The CDR3 coding sequence is TGTGCCAGCAGCTTCCATGGGACTGAAGCTTTCTTT. This codes for CASSFHGTEAFF. J is TRBJ1-1 and V is TRBV11-2, with D unresolved. Germline CDR1 is SGHAT and CDR2 is FQNNGV. The CDR3 runs to 12 residues. The ends were cut back, 3 bases at V and 5 bases at J, with 7 bases in the middle.

The chain has TRBV18 and TRBJ2-7; possible D gene TRBD1, 6 bases. The CDR3 length is 15 residues. CDR1 KGHSH and CDR2 LQKENI come from the germline V gene. Trimming shortened V by 0 bases and J by 2 bases, and 11 bases separated the two germline ends. CDR3 bases: TGTGCCAGCTCACCACCAATAACAGGGACCTACGAGCAGTACTTC. Its translation is CASSPPITGTYEQYF.

V usage is TRBV6-2 or TRBV6-3 and J usage is TRBJ2-2, with a possible D match to TRBD1 (8 bases). The CDR3 runs 19 residues. Germline V gene sequence: CDR1 MNHEY, CDR2 SVGEGT. V gave up 6 bases and J gave up 6 bases, with 29 bases separating them. The CDR3 coding sequence is TGTGCCAGCAGCCCCCGGCAGGGGGCATGGCGGGAGCAATCCGGGGAGCTGTTTTTT. Its translation: CASSPRQGAWREQSGELFF.

There are many counts of this clonotype. This sequence joins TRBV11-1 and TRBJ2-4, with D maybe TRBD1 (6 bases). The CDR3 has 13 amino acids. Trimming left V 5 bases short and J 9 bases short, with 14 bases between. The germline V gene has CDR1 SGHAT and CDR2 FQDESV (reference sequence). CDR3 protein: CASSPTGLAIQYF. The DNA of the CDR3 is TGTGCCAGCAGCCCCACAGGGTTGGCCATTCAGTACTTC.

This clonotype has a count of ten or more. The genes are TRBV7-2 and TRBJ2-5; 8 positions match TRBD2. Germline CDR1 and CDR2: SGHTA and FQGNSA. The length of the CDR3 is 14 residues. The ends lost 5 bases at V and 2 bases at J; junction bases unmatched: 4. CDR3 nucleotides: TGTGCCAGCAGCCGACTAGCGTCACAAGAGACCCAGTACTTC. This sequence encodes CASSRLASQETQYF.

Details on this clonotype: This clone may be a read error of a much larger clone one base away. This sequence joins TRBV25-1 and TRBJ2-5; 7 bases are shared with TRBD1. This CDR3 is 12 amino acids long. Germline values: CDR1 MGHDK, CDR2 SYGVNS. J lost 10 bases, V lost 3 bases, and 5 bases had no gene match. Written as DNA, the CDR3 is TGTGCCAGCAGTGACATCACAGGGGTCCAGTACTTC. It translates to CASSDITGVQYF.

CDR3 loop: CASSYGTQSNYGYTF. In DNA form, the CDR3 reads TGTGCCAGCAGTTACGGGACCCAAAGTAACTATGGCTACACCTTC. V gene TRBV6-5 combines with J gene TRBJ1-2, with TRBD1 as a possible D gene (5 bases). V was clipped by 2 bases and J by 1 base, with 11 bases between them. The CDR3 is 15 residues long. Germline values: CDR1 MNHEY, CDR2 SVGAGI.

The rearrangement joins TRBV7-2 to TRBJ2-7, with unresolved D. This CDR3 has 13 residues. V shed 1 base and J shed 9 bases, with 13 bases lying between them. The germline gives CDR1 SGHTA, CDR2 FQGNSA. DNA of the CDR3: TGTGCCAGCAGCTTAGGAGCTGGGTCGGCGCAGTACTTC. Translation: CASSLGAGSAQYF.

This clonotype was seen repeatedly, ten times or more. The V call is TRBV19, the J call TRBJ2-7; the match to TRBD2 covers 9 bases. Germline V gene sequence: CDR1 LNHDA, CDR2 SQIVND (reference sequence). The CDR3 covers 14 residues. J gave up 1 base and V 3 bases, and 1 base lay outside the gene matches. Here the CDR3 reads CASSITSGSYEQYF. CDR3 sequence (DNA): TGTGCCAGTAGTATCACTAGCGGGTCCTACGAGCAGTACTTC.

Worth noting for this clonotype: This may stem from a read error, because a much larger clone lies one nucleotide away. V and J are TRBV28 and TRBJ2-2, with D perhaps TRBD2 (5 bases). The CDR3 is 14 amino acids. Germline V CDR1 and CDR2: MDHEN, SYDVKM. This CDR3 reads CAGSLPGLPGELFF. CDR3 DNA sequence: TGTGCCGGCAGTTTACCGGGATTACCCGGGGAGCTGTTTTTT.

This clonotype was seen many times. The V gene is TRBV10-1, the J gene TRBJ1-2, with a possible D match to TRBD1 (5 bases). Germline lookup yields CDR1 WNHNN and CDR2 SYGVQD (reference sequence). CDR3 length: 14 amino acids. V was shortened by 9 bases and J by 4 bases, with 18 bases between the two germline ends. The CDR3 DNA is TGCGCCAGTAAGACAGCGCCTACTTTCTATGGCTACACCTTC. Protein sequence: CASKTAPTFYGYTF.

This clonotype has a count of ten or more. The chain is built from TRBV6-1 and TRBJ2-2, with no clear D. Germline CDR1 reads MNHNS; CDR2 reads SASEGT. This CDR3 spans 13 amino acids. V was pared by 2 bases and J by 7 bases, with 8 bases between. DNA for the CDR3: TGTGCCAGCAGTGAATTGGGTAGCGGGGAGCTGTTTTTT. The encoded protein is CASSELGSGELFF.